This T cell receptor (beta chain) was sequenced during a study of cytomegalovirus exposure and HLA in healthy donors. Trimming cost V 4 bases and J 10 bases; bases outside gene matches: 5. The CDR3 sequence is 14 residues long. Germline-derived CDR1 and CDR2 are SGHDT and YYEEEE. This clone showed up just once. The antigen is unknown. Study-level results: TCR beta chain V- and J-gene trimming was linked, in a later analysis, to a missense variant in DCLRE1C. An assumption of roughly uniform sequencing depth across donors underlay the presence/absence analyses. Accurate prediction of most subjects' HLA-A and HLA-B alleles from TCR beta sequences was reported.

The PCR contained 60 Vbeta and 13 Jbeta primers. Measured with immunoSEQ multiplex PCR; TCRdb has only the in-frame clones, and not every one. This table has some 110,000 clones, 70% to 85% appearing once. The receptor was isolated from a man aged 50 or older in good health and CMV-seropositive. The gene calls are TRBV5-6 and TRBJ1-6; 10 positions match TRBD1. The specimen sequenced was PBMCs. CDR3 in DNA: TGTGCCAGCAGCGCGGGACAGGGGAGGTCACCCCTCCACTTT. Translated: CASSAGQGRSPLHF.